The 18 T cell receptor beta chains reported below all come from one sample, sequenced in a study of blood T cell repertoires in COVID-19 (TCRdb year 2020). Receptor libraries were prepared by the immunoSEQ multiplex PCR assay. Not all clones reach the TCRdb copy of this immuneACCESS table, which keeps in-frame sequences only. Checked studies attribute under half of the gap to unresolved V genes and leave the rest unexplained. Within this sample are about 160,000 clones, with approximately 77% of them counted one time only. The ten largest make up 10% to 13% of the sample. Sequencing was performed on peripheral blood. The origin of the receptors is an elderly woman with active or convalescent COVID-19.

The rearrangement links TRBV7-9 to TRBJ2-3; 7 bases line up with TRBD2. The CDR3 totals 14 residues. Germline CDR1 and CDR2: SEHNR and FQNEAQ (reference sequence). Unmatched junction bases numbered 0, after V lost 0 bases and J lost 3 bases. In nucleotides, the CDR3 is TGTGCCAGCAGCTTAGCGGGAGGGACAGATACGCAGTATTTT. Encoded protein: CASSLAGGTDTQYF.

The rearrangement joins TRBV9 to TRBJ2-1, with 9 positions matching TRBD2. The germline V gene has CDR1 SGDLS and CDR2 YYNGEE. This CDR3 region has 18 residues. With V trimmed by 0 bases and J by 1 base, 8 bases remained unmatched. The CDR3 DNA follows: TGTGCCAGCAGCGTAGACCCGTTGGCGGGAGGGTCCTACAATGAGCAGTTCTTC. Translated, it gives CASSVDPLAGGSYNEQFF.

The chain recombines TRBV2 with TRBJ1-2, with 8 nucleotides matching TRBD1. This CDR3 is 13 amino acids long. The V segment lost 7 bases and the J segment 3 bases; nucleotides outside the gene matches: 4. The germline V gene encodes CDR1 SNHLY and CDR2 FYNNEI. CDR3 residues: CASTDRGDYGYTF. The CDR3 bases are TGTGCCAGCACCGACAGGGGAGACTATGGCTACACCTTC.

In DNA, the CDR3 is TGCGCCAGCAGCCGCCCGGGACTAGCTCAGTATTTT. As protein: CASSRPGLAQYF. The V gene is TRBV4-1, the J gene TRBJ2-3; TRBD2 matches 9 bases. The CDR3 spans 12 residues. The V gene's germline CDR1 is MGHRA and CDR2 YSYEKL. V dropped 4 bases and J dropped 12; count of bases not matched to a gene: 5.

CDR3 loop: CASSLRQGNEKLFF. Here the CDR3 DNA reads TGCGCCAGCAGCTTGCGGCAGGGGAATGAAAAACTGTTTTTT. V gene TRBV5-1 combines with J gene TRBJ1-4; D possibly corresponds to TRBD1 (6 bases). With 1 base removed from V and 5 bases from J, the gap between germline ends came to 9 bases. Germline assignment: CDR1 SGHRS and CDR2 YFSETQ. CDR3 length equals 14 residues.

The count of this clone is one. The V gene is TRBV6-5, the J gene TRBJ2-7; 8 nucleotides agree with TRBD2. Trimming at V came to 6 bases and at J to 5 bases, leaving 12 bases not matched to a gene. This CDR3 has 15 residues. Germline V lookup: CDR1 MNHEY, CDR2 SVGAGI. The CDR3, as DNA: TGTGCCAGCAGCCGGACTGGCGGGGGGAACCACGAGCAGTACTTC. It specifies CASSRTGGGNHEQYF.

The CDR3 DNA follows: TGTGCCAGCACCGACCTCGGAAGAGGGTCCTACGAGCAGTACTTC. Its protein product is CASTDLGRGSYEQYF. The rearrangement uses TRBV7-8 and TRBJ2-7; possibly TRBD2 for D (5 bases). The germline V gene has CDR1 SGHVS and CDR2 FQNEAQ. V lost 7 bases, J lost 1 base, and 17 bases lay in between. The CDR3 extends over 15 amino acids.

V and J are TRBV18 and TRBJ1-1, with D uncertain. V was cut by 2 bases and J by 7 bases, with 5 bases left in between. The CDR3 consists of 11 residues. The germline gives CDR1 KGHSH, CDR2 LQKENI. Here the CDR3 DNA reads TGTGCCAGCTCACCAAGCGATGAAGCTTTCTTT. Translated, it gives CASSPSDEAFF.

The chain couples TRBV6-5 to TRBJ2-5; D gene uncertain. Trimming cost V 2 bases and J 3 bases, with 16 bases left between them. Germline values: CDR1 MNHEY, CDR2 SVGAGI. The CDR3 extends over 16 amino acids. CDR3 region: CASSYTRGKPEETQYF. Here the CDR3 DNA reads TGTGCCAGCAGTTACACGCGCGGAAAGCCCGAAGAGACCCAGTACTTC.

The rearrangement joins TRBV19 to TRBJ2-3; TRBD2 matches 8 bases. The CDR3 has 17 amino acids. J lost 3 bases, V lost 4 bases, and 12 bases had no gene match. Per the germline V gene, CDR1 is LNHDA and CDR2 is SQIVND (reference sequence). This CDR3 is CASSRVSGSGTTDTQYF. The CDR3 DNA reads TGTGCCAGTAGTAGGGTTTCGGGTAGCGGGACGACAGATACGCAGTATTTT. Complete variable domain (other parts from reference TRBV19 and TRBJ2-3): DGGITQSPKYLFRKEGQNVTLSCEQNLNHDAMYWYRQDPGQGLRLIYYSQIVNDFQKGDIAEGYSVSREKKESFPLTVTSAQKNPTAFYLCASSRVSGSGTTDTQYFGPGTRLTVL.

The V call is TRBV11-1, the J call TRBJ2-1; 7 bases are shared with TRBD2. The trim removed 5 bases at V and 3 bases at J, leaving 10 bases unmatched. Germline CDR1 reads SGHAT; CDR2 reads FQDESV (reference sequence). The CDR3 is made up of 16 amino acids. CDR3 residues: CASSPSGDYYYNEQFF. CDR3 DNA sequence: TGTGCCAGCAGCCCTAGTGGGGACTATTACTACAATGAGCAGTTCTTC. Filled out from reference TRBV11-1 and TRBJ2-1, the complete variable domain reads EAEVAQSPRYKITEKSQAVAFWCDPISGHATLYWYRQILGQGPELLVQFQDESVVDDSQLPKDRFSAERLKGVDSTLKIQPAELGDSAMYLCASSPSGDYYYNEQFFGPGTRLTVL.

The CDR3 spells CASSTAPGAYNEQFF. As DNA, the CDR3 is TGTGCCAGTAGTACCGCTCCAGGGGCCTACAATGAGCAGTTCTTC. The chain carries TRBV19 and TRBJ2-1, with a tentative D call TRBD1 (6 bases). The CDR3 runs 15 residues. Germline V gene data show CDR1 as LNHDA and CDR2 as SQIVND (reference sequence). The V gene lost 4 bases and the J gene lost 2 bases, with 12 bases spanning the gap.

This chain links TRBV3-1 (or the pseudogene TRBV3-2) with TRBJ2-7; 7 bases fit TRBD2. The CDR3 is 14 amino acids. Germline V CDR1 and CDR2: LGHDT, YNNKEL (reference sequence). The ends lost 7 bases at V and 6 bases at J; junction bases unmatched: 12. The CDR3: CASTSAGGRGEQYF. As DNA, the CDR3 is TGTGCCAGCACCTCCGCCGGGGGGAGAGGCGAGCAGTACTTC.

In this sample, this clone turned up a few times. J is TRBJ1-2 and V is TRBV28, with a tentative D call TRBD1 (5 bases). V gave up 6 bases and J gave up 1 base, with 18 bases separating them. The length of the CDR3 is 16 residues. Germline loops: CDR1 MDHEN, CDR2 SYDVKM. The CDR3 nucleotides read TGTGCCAGCAGGGGGGGTGGGGCCGGAGGTAACTATGGCTACACCTTC. Translating it yields CASRGGGAGGNYGYTF.

The gene calls are TRBV14 and TRBJ2-5; 12 positions match TRBD2. This CDR3 region has 16 residues. The V gene's germline CDR1 is SGHDN and CDR2 FVKESK. Trimming cost V 7 bases and J 4 bases; bases outside gene matches: 10. The CDR3 here is CASIRRLAGAGETQYF. The CDR3 DNA reads TGTGCCAGCATCCGGCGACTAGCGGGAGCAGGAGAGACCCAGTACTTC.

This clone has only one observation. The chain links TRBV5-6 to TRBJ2-7; 9 bases map to TRBD1. V was clipped by 6 bases and J by 1 base; unmatched bases: 8. The V gene's germline CDR1 is SGHDT and CDR2 YYEEEE. The CDR3 extends over 15 amino acids. The CDR3 loop is CASTSTGTGSYEQYF. The CDR3 nucleotides read TGTGCCAGCACCTCTACCGGGACAGGGTCCTACGAGCAGTACTTC.

This rearrangement joins TRBV14 to TRBJ2-1, with TRBD1 matching 10 bases. The CDR3 runs to 16 residues. V lost 3 bases, J lost 4 bases, and 6 bases stayed unmatched. The germline gives CDR1 SGHDN, CDR2 FVKESK. The CDR3 DNA sequence: TGTGCCAGCAGCCATCTTGCGGGACAGGGGTACAATGAGCAGTTCTTC. This encodes CASSHLAGQGYNEQFF.

J is TRBJ1-1 and V is TRBV28; D is uncertain. The CDR3 has 14 residues. The germline V gene has CDR1 MDHEN and CDR2 SYDVKM. The ends were cut back, 6 bases at V and 1 base at J, with 12 bases in the middle. The CDR3 DNA follows: TGTGCCAGCAGGCCAGGTAGGCAGAACACTGAAGCTTTCTTT. This codes for CASRPGRQNTEAFF.